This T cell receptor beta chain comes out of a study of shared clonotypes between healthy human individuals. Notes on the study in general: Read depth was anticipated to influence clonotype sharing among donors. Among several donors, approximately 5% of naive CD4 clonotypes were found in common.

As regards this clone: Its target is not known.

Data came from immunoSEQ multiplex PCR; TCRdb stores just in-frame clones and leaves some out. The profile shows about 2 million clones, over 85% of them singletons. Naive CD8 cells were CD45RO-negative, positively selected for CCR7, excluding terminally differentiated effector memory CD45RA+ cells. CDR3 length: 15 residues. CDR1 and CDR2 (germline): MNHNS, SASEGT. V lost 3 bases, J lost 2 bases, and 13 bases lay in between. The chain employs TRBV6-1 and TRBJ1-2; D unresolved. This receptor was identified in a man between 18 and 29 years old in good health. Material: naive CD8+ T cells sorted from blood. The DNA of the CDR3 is TGTGCCAGCAGTGAGCTATTAGCGGTGAACTATGGCTACACCTTC. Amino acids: CASSELLAVNYGYTF.